Shown below are 24 T cell receptor beta chains from a single sample sequenced in a study of shared clonotypes between healthy human individuals. TCRdb keeps only in-frame clones here, not all; method: immunoSEQ multiplex PCR. The data show around 2.1 million clones, with more than 85% seen just once and under 2% held by the top ten. It was CD45RO-negative cells, positively selected for CCR7, that made up naive CD8 cells, with terminally differentiated effector memory CD45RA+ cells excluded. Sequenced input: naive CD8+ T cells from PBMCs. The receptors here all came from a man aged 18 to 29 in good health. Some clones in this sample may be carry-over from other donors' samples.

V is TRBV11-1 and J is TRBJ2-1; tentatively, D is TRBD2 (6 bases). There are 15 residues in the CDR3. The germline gives CDR1 SGHAT, CDR2 FQDESV (reference sequence). Trimming took 4 bases from V and 5 from J, leaving 15 bases between them. CDR3 bases: TGTGCCAGCAGCTCGCGAGCTGGAGGGGACAATGAGCAGTTCTTC. Its translation: CASSSRAGGDNEQFF.

This chain uses TRBV9 with TRBJ2-7; D is undetermined. Trimming removed 4 bases at V and 2 bases at J, with 10 bases between. Germline values: CDR1 SGDLS, CDR2 YYNGEE. The CDR3 is made up of 13 amino acids. CDR3 sequence reads: CASSIAPPYEQYF. CDR3 coding DNA: TGTGCCAGCAGCATCGCTCCCCCCTACGAGCAGTACTTC. Complete variable domain (other parts from reference TRBV9 and TRBJ2-7): DSGVTQTPKHLITATGQRVTLRCSPRSGDLSVYWYQQSLDQGLQFLIQYYNGEERAKGNILERFSAQQFPDLHSELNLSSLELGDSALYFCASSIAPPYEQYFGPGTRLTVT.

This chain joins TRBV7-6 and TRBJ2-5, with D maybe TRBD2 (5 bases). This CDR3 is 15 amino acids long. The germline V gene has CDR1 SGHVS and CDR2 FNYEAQ. V was shortened by 5 bases and J by 5 bases, with 18 bases between the two germline ends. The CDR3 is CASSPEGGVVETQYF. CDR3 sequence (DNA): TGTGCCAGCAGCCCCGAGGGTGGGGTGGTGGAGACCCAGTACTTC.

The chain recombines TRBV27 with TRBJ2-1, with a tentative D call TRBD2 (5 bases). The V gene lost 6 bases and the J gene lost 8 bases, with 11 bases spanning the gap. Germline V lookup: CDR1 MNHEY, CDR2 SMNVEV (reference sequence). The CDR3 runs 12 residues. CDR3 coding DNA: TGTGCCAGCAGCGAGGGTAGCGATGAGCAGTTCTTC. This encodes CASSEGSDEQFF.

With regard to this clone: The sample holds other DNA sequences that translate to the same CDR3. The chain uses TRBV28 and TRBJ2-7; TRBD2 aligns across 10 bases. The CDR3 loop spans 15 amino acids. Per germline, CDR1 MDHEN and CDR2 SYDVKM. Trimming removed 3 bases from V and 1 base from J; junction bases left unmatched: 3. CDR3 DNA: TGTGCCAGCAGTTTGGTAGCGGGAGGATCCTACGAGCAGTACTTC. Residues: CASSLVAGGSYEQYF.

The rearrangement joins TRBV9 to TRBJ1-2, with TRBD1 matching over 8 bases. The CDR3 runs to 15 residues. V lost 0 bases to trimming and J lost 8 bases; unmatched junction nucleotides: 9. In germline, CDR1 is SGDLS, CDR2 YYNGEE. Here the CDR3 reads CASSVAPYRGYGYTF. The DNA for the CDR3 is TGTGCCAGCAGCGTAGCCCCTTACAGGGGGTACGGCTACACCTTC.

The V call is TRBV5-1, the J call TRBJ2-7; 9 bases align to TRBD1. Trimming removed 3 bases from V and 4 bases from J; junction bases left unmatched: 11. CDR1 is SGHRS, CDR2 YFSETQ, per germline. This CDR3 spans 16 amino acids. CDR3 bases: TGCGCCAGCAGCTCGGAAACAGGGGGCTTTGATTACGAGCAGTACTTC. Protein: CASSSETGGFDYEQYF.

The rearrangement joins TRBV28 to TRBJ1-1; 11 bases are shared with TRBD1. This CDR3 comprises 14 residues. CDR1 MDHEN and CDR2 SYDVKM come from the germline V gene. V shed 6 bases, J shed 6 bases, and the junction held 6 bases outside the gene matches. The CDR3 DNA is TGTGCCAGCAGCCTCCGGACAGGGGGCTCTGAAGCTTTCTTT. This encodes CASSLRTGGSEAFF.

This clone has just one count. This chain uses TRBV7-2 with TRBJ2-7, with 11 bases fitting TRBD2. Germline V lookup: CDR1 SGHTA, CDR2 FQGNSA. CDR3 length: 16 amino acids. Trimming took 1 base from V and 4 from J; bases not matched to a gene: 6. The CDR3 reads CASSLGLAGGPYEQYF. CDR3 coding DNA: TGTGCCAGCAGCTTAGGTCTAGCGGGAGGACCTTACGAGCAGTACTTC.

The V and J genes are TRBV9 and TRBJ2-7; 10 bases line up with TRBD2. Germline CDR1 reads SGDLS; CDR2 reads YYNGEE. The V and J ends lost 0 bases and 8 bases, in that order; junction bases with no gene match: 11. The CDR3 is 16 amino acids. CDR3: CASSVEASGSVSKQYF. The CDR3 nucleotides read TGTGCCAGCAGCGTAGAGGCTAGCGGGAGCGTTTCGAAGCAGTACTTC.

With regard to this clone: Other DNA variants within this sample encode the same CDR3. V is TRBV9 and J is TRBJ2-7, with TRBD1 identical over 8 bases. This CDR3 contains 15 residues. V dropped 3 bases and J dropped 1; count of bases not matched to a gene: 6. The V gene's germline CDR1 is SGDLS and CDR2 YYNGEE. The chain's CDR3 is CASSAGTGPSYEQYF. CDR3 DNA: TGTGCCAGCAGCGCCGGGACAGGCCCGTCCTACGAGCAGTACTTC. Full variable domain (rest looked up from reference TRBV9 and TRBJ2-7): DSGVTQTPKHLITATGQRVTLRCSPRSGDLSVYWYQQSLDQGLQFLIQYYNGEERAKGNILERFSAQQFPDLHSELNLSSLELGDSALYFCASSAGTGPSYEQYFGPGTRLTVT.

The rearrangement joins TRBV7-2 to TRBJ1-2; D ambiguous. Deletions cut 5 bases from V and 6 bases from J, with 13 bases between. This CDR3 is 13 amino acids long. CDR1 is SGHTA and CDR2 is FQGNSA in the germline V gene. The CDR3 DNA reads TGTGCCAGCAGCCTGAAGTATGTTCATGGCTACACCTTC. This sequence encodes CASSLKYVHGYTF.

The chain uses TRBV9 and TRBJ2-3; D may be TRBD2 (7 bases). The V and J ends lost 3 bases and 1 base respectively, with 12 bases between them. This CDR3 comprises 15 residues. CDR1 is SGDLS, CDR2 YYNGEE, per germline. Here the CDR3 reads CASSEGDYRTDTQYF. As DNA, the CDR3 is TGTGCCAGCAGCGAGGGGGACTACCGCACAGATACGCAGTATTTT.

This chain joins TRBV7-9 and TRBJ1-2; D call uncertain. V lost 4 bases to trimming and J lost 4 bases, with 13 bases between them. The CDR3 totals 14 residues. CDR1 is SEHNR, CDR2 FQNEAQ, per germline (reference sequence). The CDR3 protein is CASSSSQSGYGYTF. The CDR3 region has the DNA TGTGCCAGCAGCTCTAGCCAGTCTGGCTATGGCTACACCTTC.

The chain employs TRBV9 and TRBJ2-1; D not resolved. Trimming took off 4 bases at V and 15 bases at J, with 23 bases between the two ends. The CDR3 totals 14 residues. Germline V CDR1 and CDR2: SGDLS, YYNGEE. DNA of the CDR3: TGTGCCAGCAGCCCCGGAGTAGGGTCGCCGGGTAGGTTCTTC. Amino acid sequence: CASSPGVGSPGRFF. Drawing the rest from reference TRBV9 and TRBJ2-1, the complete variable domain is DSGVTQTPKHLITATGQRVTLRCSPRSGDLSVYWYQQSLDQGLQFLIQYYNGEERAKGNILERFSAQQFPDLHSELNLSSLELGDSALYFCASSPGVGSPGRFFGPGTRLTVL.

The V call is TRBV2, the J call TRBJ2-3; TRBD2 matches at 8 bases. V lost 10 bases to trimming and J lost 5 bases; unmatched junction nucleotides: 11. Germline V CDR1 and CDR2: SNHLY, FYNNEI. The CDR3 length is 14 residues. The CDR3: CATPGGGKEDTQYF. In nucleotides, the CDR3 is TGTGCCACCCCGGGAGGGGGGAAGGAAGATACGCAGTATTTT.

The rearrangement joins TRBV4-1 to TRBJ1-5; D unclear. This CDR3 region has 14 residues. Deletions cut 4 bases from V and 6 bases from J, with 13 bases between. Germline V gene sequence: CDR1 MGHRA, CDR2 YSYEKL. The CDR3 sequence is CASSLRREAQPQHF. The CDR3 DNA reads TGCGCCAGCAGCCTTCGGAGGGAGGCTCAGCCCCAGCATTTT.

The chain recombines TRBV28 with TRBJ1-5, with unresolved D. Germline V lookup: CDR1 MDHEN, CDR2 SYDVKM. Trimming removed 1 base at V and 6 bases at J, with 10 bases between. The CDR3 loop spans 14 amino acids. This CDR3 is CASSLSGNSQPQHF. The CDR3 coding sequence is TGTGCCAGCAGTTTATCCGGAAATAGTCAGCCCCAGCATTTT.

The rearrangement joins TRBV7-2 to TRBJ2-5; possible D gene TRBD1, 6 bases. CDR3 length equals 13 residues. Between the trimmed V and J ends, which lost 6 bases and 6 bases, there was a span of 14 bases. Germline CDR1 reads SGHTA; CDR2 reads FQGNSA. This chain's CDR3 is CASRPPGHQTQYF. The CDR3 coding sequence is TGTGCCAGCAGGCCCCCGGGACATCAGACCCAGTACTTC.

Comment on this clone: At the DNA level, this CDR3 is encoded by other sequences in the same sample as well. The V gene is TRBV27, the J gene TRBJ2-7; 10 bases match TRBD1. The germline CDR1 and CDR2 sequences are MNHEY and SMNVEV (reference sequence). This CDR3 is built from 13 residues. V lost 4 bases to trimming and J lost 6 bases; unmatched junction nucleotides: 3. Here the CDR3 reads CASSWDRGSEQYF. As DNA, the CDR3 is TGTGCCAGCAGTTGGGACAGGGGATCCGAGCAGTACTTC.

The J gene is TRBJ2-5, the V gene TRBV7-6, with D perhaps TRBD1 (5 bases). The J call is doubtful: the DNA matches TRBJ2-7 better. Looked up from germline, CDR1 is SGHVS and CDR2 is FNYEAQ. This CDR3 has 12 residues. CDR3 DNA: TGTGCCAGCAGCTTTTGGGGCGGCGAGCAGTACTTC. Amino acid sequence: CASSFWGGEQYF.

The chain uses TRBV6-1 and TRBJ1-2; a weak D match, TRBD1 (5 bases). V was clipped by 0 bases and J by 3 bases, with 11 bases between them. The CDR3 length is 15 residues. CDR1 MNHNS and CDR2 SASEGT come from the germline V gene. This CDR3 is CASSEAPSGDYGYTF. In DNA form, the CDR3 reads TGTGCCAGCAGTGAAGCCCCTTCGGGGGACTATGGCTACACCTTC.

The chain carries TRBV19 and TRBJ2-7; 9 bases are shared with TRBD1. The germline V gene encodes CDR1 LNHDA and CDR2 SQIVND (reference sequence). The V segment lost 5 bases and the J segment 4 bases; nucleotides outside the gene matches: 6. The CDR3 has 14 residues. In DNA form, the CDR3 reads TGTGCCAGTAGTTACGGGACAGGGTTTTACGAGCAGTACTTC. Amino acids: CASSYGTGFYEQYF.

The chain employs TRBV19 and TRBJ2-1, with 9 positions matching TRBD2. The CDR3 sequence is 17 residues long. Per germline, CDR1 LNHDA and CDR2 SQIVND (reference sequence). V trimming: 5 bases; J trimming: 5 bases; junction bases outside the gene matches: 13. The CDR3, as DNA: TGTGCCAGTAGTCCCAGCCCCCCTAGCGGGGAGGACAATGAGCAGTTCTTC. Protein sequence: CASSPSPPSGEDNEQFF.